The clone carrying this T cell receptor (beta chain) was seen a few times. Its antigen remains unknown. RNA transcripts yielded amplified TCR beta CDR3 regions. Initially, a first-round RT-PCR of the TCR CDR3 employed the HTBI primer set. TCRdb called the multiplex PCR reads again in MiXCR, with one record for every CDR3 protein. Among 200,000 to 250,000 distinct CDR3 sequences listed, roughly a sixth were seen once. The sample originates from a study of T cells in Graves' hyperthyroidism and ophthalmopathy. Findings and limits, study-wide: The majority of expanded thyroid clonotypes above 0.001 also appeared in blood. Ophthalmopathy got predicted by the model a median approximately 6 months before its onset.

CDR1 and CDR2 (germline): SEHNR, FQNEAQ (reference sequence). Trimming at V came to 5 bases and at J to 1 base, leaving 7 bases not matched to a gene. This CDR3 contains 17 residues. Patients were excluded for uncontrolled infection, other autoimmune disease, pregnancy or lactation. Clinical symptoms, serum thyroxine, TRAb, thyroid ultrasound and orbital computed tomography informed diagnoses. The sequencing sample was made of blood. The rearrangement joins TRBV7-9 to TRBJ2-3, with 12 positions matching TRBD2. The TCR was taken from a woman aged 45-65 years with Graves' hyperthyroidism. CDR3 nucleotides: TGTGCCAGCAGCCGCCGACTAGCGGGAGATGGCACAGATACGCAGTATTTT. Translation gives CASSRRLAGDGTDTQYF.